One sample yielded the 18 T cell receptor beta chains listed below, sequenced in a study of PD-1 and CTLA-4 blockade in melanoma. Clones were sequenced by immunoSEQ multiplex PCR, and TCRdb holds only the in-frame ones, with some missing. The sample has around 16,000 clones, 60% to 75% seen once. The sequences come from CD8+ T cells from peripheral blood, collected before anti-PD-1 treatment. All receptors derive from a human donor with melanoma.

V usage is TRBV5-1 and J usage is TRBJ2-1; either TRBD1 or TRBD2 may fit D (5 bases each). The CDR3 loop spans 15 amino acids. V lost 6 bases and J 8 bases, leaving 21 bases between the germline ends. CDR1 and CDR2 (germline): SGHRS, YFSETQ. This chain's CDR3 is CASKKRDRPADEQFF. The DNA of the CDR3 is TGCGCCAGCAAGAAGAGGGACCGCCCTGCTGATGAGCAGTTCTTC.

The rearrangement uses TRBV5-4 and TRBJ2-3; a possible D gene is TRBD1 (5 bases). The germline V gene encodes CDR1 SGHNT and CDR2 YYREEE (reference sequence). V lost 4 bases to trimming and J lost 2 bases, with 11 bases between them. CDR3 length: 14 residues. The CDR3 DNA reads as TGTGCCAGCAGCGAAACAGGCAACACAGATACGCAGTATTTT. This gives the protein CASSETGNTDTQYF.

The chain uses TRBV7-8 and TRBJ1-2; 8 bases fit TRBD1. This CDR3 comprises 13 residues. Germline CDR1 and CDR2: SGHVS and FQNEAQ. V lost 5 bases to trimming and J lost 6 bases; unmatched junction nucleotides: 5. The CDR3 DNA reads as TGTGCCAGCAGCCCATTGACAGGGGATGGCTACACCTTC. Translation gives CASSPLTGDGYTF.

The CDR3 loop reads CASRPMGAGELFF. CDR3 coding DNA: TGTGCCAGCAGACCTATGGGGGCCGGGGAGCTGTTTTTT. The rearrangement uses TRBV2 and TRBJ2-2; D is possibly TRBD1 or TRBD2 (5 bases each). Trimming removed 6 bases from V and 6 bases from J, with 11 bases in between. The CDR3 sequence is 13 residues long. Germline V gives CDR1 SNHLY, CDR2 FYNNEI.

The chain combines TRBV10-2 with TRBJ2-7, with 9 bases lining up with TRBD1. In germline, CDR1 is WSHSY, CDR2 SAAADI. J was trimmed by 1 base and V by 8 bases; bases with no gene match: 3. This CDR3 contains 13 residues. The CDR3 loop reads CASWTGESYEQYF. The CDR3 region has the DNA TGCGCCAGCTGGACAGGGGAATCCTACGAGCAGTACTTC.

The chain employs TRBV24-1 and TRBJ2-1; TRBD1 is a possible D gene (7 bases). V dropped 2 bases and J dropped 7 bases, with 17 bases sitting between them. CDR3 length: 16 amino acids. Germline-derived CDR1 and CDR2 are KGHDR and SFDVKD. The CDR3 sequence is CATSDSRGWGRNEQFF. CDR3 nucleotide sequence: TGTGCCACCAGTGATTCCAGGGGGTGGGGGAGGAATGAGCAGTTCTTC.

The V call is TRBV24-1, the J call TRBJ2-2, with no clear D. This CDR3 is 15 amino acids long. The V gene lost 3 bases and the J gene lost 4 bases, with 11 bases spanning the gap. Germline V gene sequence: CDR1 KGHDR, CDR2 SFDVKD. DNA of the CDR3: TGTGCCACCAGTGATCCCCCGGACCCCACCGGGGAGCTGTTTTTT. This codes for CATSDPPDPTGELFF.

V is TRBV7-9 and J is TRBJ2-3, with 12 bases lining up with TRBD2. Trimming cost V 4 bases and J 4 bases; bases outside gene matches: 6. The CDR3 has 16 amino acids. CDR1 is SEHNR, CDR2 FQNEAQ, per germline (reference sequence). The CDR3 spells CASSSKTSGSSDTQYF. The CDR3 nucleotides read TGTGCCAGCAGCTCCAAGACTAGCGGGAGTTCAGATACGCAGTATTTT.

This rearrangement joins TRBV7-6 to TRBJ2-3, with 7 bases that match TRBD1. Germline CDR1 reads SGHVS; CDR2 reads FNYEAQ. The CDR3 runs 17 residues. Germline trimming cut 2 bases from V and 4 bases from J; bases unmatched to any gene: 12. CDR3 sequence: CASSLPTTGIFADTQYF. The CDR3 DNA is TGTGCCAGCAGCTTACCCACGACAGGGATTTTCGCAGATACGCAGTATTTT.

The J gene is TRBJ1-5, the V gene TRBV24-1; D call uncertain. The CDR3 is 14 amino acids. CDR1 and CDR2 from the germline V gene are KGHDR and SFDVKD. V lost 10 bases and J lost 3, with 15 bases in between. The CDR3 is CATQRKGINQPQHF. CDR3 in DNA: TGTGCCACGCAGAGAAAGGGTATCAATCAGCCCCAGCATTTT.

The chain recombines TRBV6-5 with TRBJ1-1, with D possibly matching TRBD1 (5 bases). This CDR3 has 12 residues. Trimming cost V 8 bases and J 0 bases, with 7 bases left between them. Per germline, CDR1 MNHEY and CDR2 SVGAGI. The CDR3 DNA follows: TGTGCCAGCGGGACCCTGAACACTGAAGCTTTCTTT. It is translated as CASGTLNTEAFF.

The V call is TRBV30, the J call TRBJ1-5; 8 nucleotides align to TRBD1. Germline lookup yields CDR1 GTSNPN and CDR2 SVGIG (reference sequence). The V and J ends lost 3 bases and 6 bases, in that order; junction bases with no gene match: 7. The CDR3 runs 14 residues. The CDR3 DNA reads TGTGCCTGGAGCCAAGGACAGGGTGGTCAGCCCCAGCATTTT. Translation: CAWSQGQGGQPQHF. Variable domain in full (rest from reference TRBV30 and TRBJ1-5): SQTIHQWPATLVQPVGSPLSLECTVEGTSNPNLYWYRQAAGRGLQLLFYSVGIGQISSEVPQNLSASRPQDRQFILSSKKLLLSDSGFYLCAWSQGQGGQPQHFGDGTRLSIL.

The V and J genes are TRBV24-1 and TRBJ2-1; 9 nucleotides align to TRBD2. Germline loops: CDR1 KGHDR, CDR2 SFDVKD. This CDR3 contains 15 residues. Trimming took 5 bases from V and 10 from J; bases not matched to a gene: 11. CDR3 sequence: CATSVGGGAQAEQFF. As DNA, the CDR3 is TGTGCCACCAGTGTTGGCGGGGGGGCCCAAGCGGAGCAGTTCTTC.

This chain joins TRBV10-3 and TRBJ2-2, with 11 bases matching TRBD1. Germline V CDR1 and CDR2: ENHRY, SYGVKD. The CDR3 loop spans 14 amino acids. The junction had 7 bases not matched to a gene; V was cut back by 10 bases and J by 6 bases. The DNA for the CDR3 is TGTGCCAGCTACCGGGACAGGGGGGCCGGGGAGCTGTTTTTT. Its protein is CASYRDRGAGELFF.

V and J are TRBV24-1 and TRBJ1-1; D remains unclear. The V and J ends lost 4 bases and 8 bases respectively, with 13 bases between them. CDR1 is KGHDR and CDR2 is SFDVKD in the germline V gene. The CDR3 spans 13 residues. CDR3 in amino acids: CATSDPRSIEAFF. In nucleotides, the CDR3 is TGTGCCACCAGTGACCCTCGGAGTATAGAAGCTTTCTTT.

This sequence joins TRBV7-2 and TRBJ1-6; the match to TRBD1 covers 11 bases. Germline V CDR1 and CDR2: SGHTA, FQGNSA. Trimming took 4 bases from V and 10 from J; bases not matched to a gene: 6. The CDR3 spans 15 residues. The CDR3, as DNA: TGTGCCAGCAGCTCGGGACAGGGGGATCGGTCACCCCTCCACTTT. Translation gives CASSSGQGDRSPLHF.

The chain joins TRBV9 to TRBJ2-5; the D gene is possibly TRBD1 (6 bases). Trimming removed 0 bases at V and 5 bases at J, with 8 bases between. The CDR3 consists of 13 residues. The germline CDR1 and CDR2 sequences are SGDLS and YYNGEE. As DNA, the CDR3 is TGTGCCAGCAGCGTAGGGGGGCGGGAGACCCAGTACTTC. This encodes CASSVGGRETQYF. Together with reference TRBV9 and TRBJ2-5, the CDR3 gives the full variable domain: DSGVTQTPKHLITATGQRVTLRCSPRSGDLSVYWYQQSLDQGLQFLIQYYNGEERAKGNILERFSAQQFPDLHSELNLSSLELGDSALYFCASSVGGRETQYFGPGTRLLVL.

This chain joins TRBV27 and TRBJ1-5; 7 nucleotides match TRBD1. There are 15 residues in the CDR3. Trimming removed 5 bases from V and 0 bases from J; junction bases left unmatched: 4. Looked up from germline, CDR1 is MNHEY and CDR2 is SMNVEV (reference sequence). The CDR3 bases are TGTGCCAGCAGTCCAAACAGGGGTAGCAATCAGCCCCAGCATTTT. This translates into CASSPNRGSNQPQHF.